This TCR beta chain was recovered during a study of chemoradiotherapy in HPV16-positive cancers. Study at large: Functional T-cell assays on a couple of HPV16-positive patients' cells defined candidate HPV-specific clones and common TCR motifs.

A remark on this clone: What it binds is unknown.

Broader study findings: For HPV16-positive patients, expanding HPV-responsive T cells associated with longer recurrence-free survival.

Method: immunoSEQ multiplex PCR; TCRdb's copy keeps in-frame clones and lacks some. The table has 9,000 to 15,000 clones, about 77% seen once. Germline V gene data show CDR1 as SGHRS and CDR2 as YFSETQ. V shed 4 bases and J shed 2 bases, with 22 bases lying between them. This CDR3 spans 18 amino acids. This specimen was acquired from a patient who underwent chemoradiotherapy. This TCR was recovered from a human donor with HPV-associated anogenital cancer. The chain employs TRBV5-1 and TRBJ2-1, with D unresolved. The CDR3 protein is CASSPDKLILAAYNEQFF. The CDR3, as DNA: TGCGCCAGCAGCCCAGACAAGCTGATTCTCGCCGCCTACAATGAGCAGTTCTTC.